This record covers a single T cell receptor (beta chain). Its antigen is not known. This specimen belongs to a study of T cell responses to AZD1222 COVID-19 vaccine. Notes on the study in general: Spike was spanned by vaccine-associated CD4 TCRs, which were dominant at 160-218 and 743-854. Only a handful of AZD1222 recipients, six or seven in all, had baseline seropositivity.

This CDR3 is built from 15 residues. V lost 6 bases and J 1 base, leaving 15 bases between the germline ends. Germline V gives CDR1 MNHEY, CDR2 SVGAGI. Some clones are missing from TCRdb's copy, which holds only in-frame ones; the method was immunoSEQ multiplex PCR. The top ten hold 17% of the sample, which has roughly 120,000 clones, about 82% seen once. This receptor was obtained from an adult who received the AZD1222 COVID-19 vaccine. The sequences come from peripheral blood, collected 28 days after the second AZD1222 dose. The rearrangement joins TRBV6-5 to TRBJ1-1; weak D call: TRBD1 (6 bases). The CDR3 here is CASRTGGAQNTEAFF. CDR3 DNA sequence: TGTGCCAGCAGAACCGGGGGGGCCCAGAACACTGAAGCTTTCTTT.